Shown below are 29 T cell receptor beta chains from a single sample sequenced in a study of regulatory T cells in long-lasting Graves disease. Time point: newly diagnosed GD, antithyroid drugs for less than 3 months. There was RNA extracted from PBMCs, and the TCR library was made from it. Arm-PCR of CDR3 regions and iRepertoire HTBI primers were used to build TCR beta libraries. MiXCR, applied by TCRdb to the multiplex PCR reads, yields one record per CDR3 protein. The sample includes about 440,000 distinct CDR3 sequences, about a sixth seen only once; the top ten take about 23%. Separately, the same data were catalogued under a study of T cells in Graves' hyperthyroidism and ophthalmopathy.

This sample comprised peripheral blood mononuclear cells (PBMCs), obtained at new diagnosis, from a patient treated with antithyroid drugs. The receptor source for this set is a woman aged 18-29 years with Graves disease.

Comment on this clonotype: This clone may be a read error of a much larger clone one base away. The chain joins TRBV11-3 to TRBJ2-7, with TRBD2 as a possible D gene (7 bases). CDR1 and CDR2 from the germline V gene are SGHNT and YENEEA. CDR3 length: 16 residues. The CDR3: CASSSRGAGASYERYF. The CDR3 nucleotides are TGTGCCAGCAGCTCCCGAGGGGCGGGGGCCTCCTACGAGCGGTACTTC. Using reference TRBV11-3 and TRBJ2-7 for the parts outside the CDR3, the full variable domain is EAGVVQSPRYKIIEKKQPVAFWCNPISGHNTLYWYLQNLGQGPELLIRYENEEAVDDSQLPKDRFSAERLKGVDSTLKIQPAELGDSAVYLCASSSRGAGASYERYFGPGTRLTVT.

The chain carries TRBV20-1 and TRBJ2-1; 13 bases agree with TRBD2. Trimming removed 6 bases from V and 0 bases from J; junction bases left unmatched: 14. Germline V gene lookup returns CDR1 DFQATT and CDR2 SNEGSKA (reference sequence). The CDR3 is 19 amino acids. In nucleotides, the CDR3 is TGCAGTGCCCAACGGCGACTAGCGGGAGGACCAAGCTCCTACAATGAGCAGTTCTTC. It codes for CSAQRRLAGGPSSYNEQFF.

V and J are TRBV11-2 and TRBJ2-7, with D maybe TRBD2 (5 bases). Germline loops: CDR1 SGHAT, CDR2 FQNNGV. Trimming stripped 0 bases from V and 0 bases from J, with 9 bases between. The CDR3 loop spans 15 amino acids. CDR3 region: CASSLEGEDSYEQYF. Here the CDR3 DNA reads TGTGCCAGCAGCTTAGAGGGAGAGGACTCCTACGAGCAGTACTTC. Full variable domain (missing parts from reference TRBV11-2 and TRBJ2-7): EAGVAQSPRYKIIEKRQSVAFWCNPISGHATLYWYQQILGQGPKLLIQFQNNGVVDDSQLPKDRFSAERLKGVDSTLKIQPAKLEDSAVYLCASSLEGEDSYEQYFGPGTRLTVT.

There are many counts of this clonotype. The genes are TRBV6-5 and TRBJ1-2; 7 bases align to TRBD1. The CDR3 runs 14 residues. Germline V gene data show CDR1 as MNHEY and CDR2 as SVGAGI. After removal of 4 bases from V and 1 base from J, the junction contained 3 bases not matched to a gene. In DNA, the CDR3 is TGTGCCAGCAGTTGGGACAGTGTTAACTATGGCTACACCTTC. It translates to CASSWDSVNYGYTF.

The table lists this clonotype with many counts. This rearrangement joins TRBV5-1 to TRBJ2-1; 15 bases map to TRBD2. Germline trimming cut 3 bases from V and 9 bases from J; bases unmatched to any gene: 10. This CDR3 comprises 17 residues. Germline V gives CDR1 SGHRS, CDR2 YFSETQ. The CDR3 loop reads CASSYAGTSGRRGEQFF. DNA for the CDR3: TGCGCCAGCAGCTACGCCGGGACTAGCGGGAGGAGGGGTGAGCAGTTCTTC.

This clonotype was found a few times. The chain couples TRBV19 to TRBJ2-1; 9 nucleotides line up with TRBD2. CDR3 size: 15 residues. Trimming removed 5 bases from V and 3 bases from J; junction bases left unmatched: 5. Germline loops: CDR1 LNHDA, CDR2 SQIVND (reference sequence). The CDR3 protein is CASSEAGGVYNEQFF. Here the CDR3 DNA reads TGTGCCAGTAGTGAGGCGGGAGGGGTCTACAATGAGCAGTTCTTC.

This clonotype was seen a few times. In DNA, the CDR3 is TGTGCCAGCGGGGAGACAGGGGTCGAGCAGTACTTC. This translates into CASGETGVEQYF. The V and J genes are TRBV25-1 and TRBJ2-7, with TRBD1 identical over 8 bases. This CDR3 comprises 12 residues. Unmatched junction bases numbered 6, after V lost 8 bases and J lost 6 bases. Germline V gene lookup returns CDR1 MGHDK and CDR2 SYGVNS.

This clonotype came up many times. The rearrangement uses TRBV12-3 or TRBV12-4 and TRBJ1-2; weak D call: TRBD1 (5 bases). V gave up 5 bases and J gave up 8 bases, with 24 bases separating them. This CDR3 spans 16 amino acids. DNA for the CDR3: TGTGCCAGCAGTCCTCCACACGGTAGAGGGACTATAGGCTACACCTTC. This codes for CASSPPHGRGTIGYTF.

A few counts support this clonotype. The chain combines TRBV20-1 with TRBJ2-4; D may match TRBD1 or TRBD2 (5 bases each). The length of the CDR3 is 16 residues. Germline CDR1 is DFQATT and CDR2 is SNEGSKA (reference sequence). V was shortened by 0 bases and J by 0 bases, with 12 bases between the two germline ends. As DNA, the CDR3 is TGCAGTGCTAGAGATTACGTGGGGGAAGCCAAAAACATTCAGTACTTC. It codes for CSARDYVGEAKNIQYF.

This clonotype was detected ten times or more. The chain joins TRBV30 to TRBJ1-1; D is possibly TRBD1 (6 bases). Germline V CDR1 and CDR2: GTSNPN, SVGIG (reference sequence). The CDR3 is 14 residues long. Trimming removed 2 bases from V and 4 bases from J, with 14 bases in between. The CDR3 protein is CAWSLGGQGTEAFF. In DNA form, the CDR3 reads TGTGCCTGGAGTCTCGGGGGCCAGGGCACTGAAGCTTTCTTT.

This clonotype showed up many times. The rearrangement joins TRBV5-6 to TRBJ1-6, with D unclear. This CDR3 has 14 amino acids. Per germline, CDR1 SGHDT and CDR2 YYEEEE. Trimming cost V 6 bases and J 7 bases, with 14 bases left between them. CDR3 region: CASTNRNGNSPLHF. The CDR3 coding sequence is TGTGCCAGCACCAACAGAAACGGGAATTCACCCCTCCACTTT.

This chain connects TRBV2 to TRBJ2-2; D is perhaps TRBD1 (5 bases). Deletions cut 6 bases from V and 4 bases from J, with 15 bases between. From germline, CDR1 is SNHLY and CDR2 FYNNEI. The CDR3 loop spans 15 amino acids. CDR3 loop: CASRYQGTGTGELFF. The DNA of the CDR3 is TGTGCCAGCAGATATCAGGGTACGGGCACCGGGGAGCTGTTTTTT.

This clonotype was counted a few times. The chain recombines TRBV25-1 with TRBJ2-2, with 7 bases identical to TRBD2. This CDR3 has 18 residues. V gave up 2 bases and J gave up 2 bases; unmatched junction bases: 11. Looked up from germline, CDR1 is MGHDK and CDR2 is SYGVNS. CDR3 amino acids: CASSELGVAGVNTGELFF. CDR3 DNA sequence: TGTGCCAGCAGTGAACTCGGGGTAGCGGGTGTTAACACCGGGGAGCTGTTTTTT.

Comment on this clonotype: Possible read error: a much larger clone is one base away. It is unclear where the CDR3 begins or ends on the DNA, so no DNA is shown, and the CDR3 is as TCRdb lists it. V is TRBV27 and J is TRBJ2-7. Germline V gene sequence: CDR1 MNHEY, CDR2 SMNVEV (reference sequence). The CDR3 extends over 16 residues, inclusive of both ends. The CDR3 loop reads CASSMSSSSVINEQYF.

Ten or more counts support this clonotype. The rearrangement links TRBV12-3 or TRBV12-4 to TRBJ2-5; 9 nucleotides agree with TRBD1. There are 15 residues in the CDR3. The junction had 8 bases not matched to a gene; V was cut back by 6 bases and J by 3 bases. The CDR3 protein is CASRYTGTGKETQYF. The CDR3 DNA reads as TGTGCCAGCAGGTACACCGGGACAGGGAAAGAGACCCAGTACTTC.

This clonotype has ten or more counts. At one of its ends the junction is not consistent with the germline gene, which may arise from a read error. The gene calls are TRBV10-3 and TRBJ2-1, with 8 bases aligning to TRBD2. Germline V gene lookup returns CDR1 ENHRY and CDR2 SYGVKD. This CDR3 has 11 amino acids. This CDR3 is CASGGRNEQLF. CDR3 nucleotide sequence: TGTGCCAGCGGCGGGAGGAATGAGCAGCTCTTC.

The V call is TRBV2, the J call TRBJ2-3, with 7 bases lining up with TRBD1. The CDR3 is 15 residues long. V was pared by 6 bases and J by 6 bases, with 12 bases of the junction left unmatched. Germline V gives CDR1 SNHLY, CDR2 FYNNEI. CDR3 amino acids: CASRIRTGRGDTQYF. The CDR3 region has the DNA TGTGCCAGCAGGATAAGGACAGGCCGTGGCGATACGCAGTATTTT. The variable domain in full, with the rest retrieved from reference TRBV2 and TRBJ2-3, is EPEVTQTPSHQVTQMGQEVILRCVPISNHLYFYWYRQILGQKVEFLVSFYNNEISEKSEIFDDQFSVERPDGSNFTLKIRSTKLEDSAMYFCASRIRTGRGDTQYFGPGTRLTVL.

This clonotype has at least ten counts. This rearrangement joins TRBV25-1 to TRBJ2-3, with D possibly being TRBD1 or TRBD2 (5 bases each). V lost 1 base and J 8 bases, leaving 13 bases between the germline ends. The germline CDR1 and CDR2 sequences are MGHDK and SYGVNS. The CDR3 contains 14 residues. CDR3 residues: CASSESSPGTTQYF. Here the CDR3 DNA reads TGTGCCAGCAGTGAATCCAGCCCGGGGACTACGCAGTATTTT.

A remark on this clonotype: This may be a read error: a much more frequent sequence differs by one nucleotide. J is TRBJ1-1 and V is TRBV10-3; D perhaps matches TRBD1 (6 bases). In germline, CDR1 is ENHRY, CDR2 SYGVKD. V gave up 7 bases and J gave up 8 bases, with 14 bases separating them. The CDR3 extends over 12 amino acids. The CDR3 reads CAIKGGWPEAFF. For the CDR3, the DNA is TGTGCCATCAAGGGGGGATGGCCGGAAGCTTTCTTT.

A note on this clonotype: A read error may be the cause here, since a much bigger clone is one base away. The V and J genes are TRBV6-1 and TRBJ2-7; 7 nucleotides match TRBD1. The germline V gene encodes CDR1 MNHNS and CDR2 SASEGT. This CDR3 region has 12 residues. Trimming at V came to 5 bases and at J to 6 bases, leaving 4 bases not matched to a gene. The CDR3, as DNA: TGTGCCAGCAGTCAGGGGGATGTCGAGCAGTACTTC. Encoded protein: CASSQGDVEQYF.

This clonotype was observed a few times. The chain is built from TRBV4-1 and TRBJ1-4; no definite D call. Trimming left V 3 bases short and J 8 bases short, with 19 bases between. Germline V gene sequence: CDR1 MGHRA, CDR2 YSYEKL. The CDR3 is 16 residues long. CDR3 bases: TGCGCCAGCAGCCACCAAGGCACCGAGAAAGGAGAAAAACTGTTTTTT. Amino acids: CASSHQGTEKGEKLFF.

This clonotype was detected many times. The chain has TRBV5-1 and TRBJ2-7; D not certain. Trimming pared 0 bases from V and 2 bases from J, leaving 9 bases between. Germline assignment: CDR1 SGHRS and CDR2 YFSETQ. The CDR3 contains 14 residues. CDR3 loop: CASSLEGRPYEQYF. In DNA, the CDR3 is TGCGCCAGCAGCTTGGAAGGGCGACCCTACGAGCAGTACTTC.

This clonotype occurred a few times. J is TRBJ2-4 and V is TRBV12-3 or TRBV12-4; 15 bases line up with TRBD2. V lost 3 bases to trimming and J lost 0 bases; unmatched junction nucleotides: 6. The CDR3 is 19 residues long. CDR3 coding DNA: TGTGCCAGCAGTTTCTGGACTAGCGGGAGGGCCGGAGCCAAAAACATTCAGTACTTC. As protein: CASSFWTSGRAGAKNIQYF.

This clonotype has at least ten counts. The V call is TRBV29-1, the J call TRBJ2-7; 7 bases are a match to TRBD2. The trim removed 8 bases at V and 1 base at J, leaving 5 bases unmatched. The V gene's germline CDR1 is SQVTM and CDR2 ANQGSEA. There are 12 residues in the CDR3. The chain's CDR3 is CSFTGGSYEQYF. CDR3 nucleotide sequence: TGCAGCTTCACGGGGGGATCCTACGAGCAGTACTTC.

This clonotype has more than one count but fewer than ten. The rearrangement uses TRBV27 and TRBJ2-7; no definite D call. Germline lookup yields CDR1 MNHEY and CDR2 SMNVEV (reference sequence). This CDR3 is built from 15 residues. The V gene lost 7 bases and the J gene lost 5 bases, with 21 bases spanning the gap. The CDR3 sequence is CASTPLPQRTNEQYF. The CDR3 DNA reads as TGTGCCAGCACCCCCTTGCCCCAGAGGACGAACGAGCAGTACTTC.

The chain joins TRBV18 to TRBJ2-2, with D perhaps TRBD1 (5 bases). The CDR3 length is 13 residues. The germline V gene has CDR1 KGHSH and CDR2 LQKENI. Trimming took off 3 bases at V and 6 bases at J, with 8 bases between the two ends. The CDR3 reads CASSPRTPGELFF. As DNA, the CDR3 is TGTGCCAGCTCACCCCGGACACCCGGGGAGCTGTTTTTT. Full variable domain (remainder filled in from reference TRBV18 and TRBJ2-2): NAGVMQNPRHLVRRRGQEARLRCSPMKGHSHVYWYRQLPEEGLKFMVYLQKENIIDESGMPKERFSAEFPKEGPSILRIQQVVRGDSAAYFCASSPRTPGELFFGEGSRLTVL.

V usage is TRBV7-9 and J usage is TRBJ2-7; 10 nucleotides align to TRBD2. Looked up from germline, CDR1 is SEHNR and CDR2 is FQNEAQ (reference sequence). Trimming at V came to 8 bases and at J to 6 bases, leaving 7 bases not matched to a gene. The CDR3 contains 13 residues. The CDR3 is CASSLAGVREQYF. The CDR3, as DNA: TGTGCCAGCTCGCTAGCGGGAGTTCGCGAGCAGTACTTC.

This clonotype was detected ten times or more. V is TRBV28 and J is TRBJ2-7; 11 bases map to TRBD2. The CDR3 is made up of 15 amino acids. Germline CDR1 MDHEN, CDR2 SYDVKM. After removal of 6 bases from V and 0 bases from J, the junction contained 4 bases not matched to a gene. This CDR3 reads CASRPSGRISYEQYF. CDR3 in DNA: TGTGCCAGCAGACCTAGCGGGAGGATCTCCTACGAGCAGTACTTC.

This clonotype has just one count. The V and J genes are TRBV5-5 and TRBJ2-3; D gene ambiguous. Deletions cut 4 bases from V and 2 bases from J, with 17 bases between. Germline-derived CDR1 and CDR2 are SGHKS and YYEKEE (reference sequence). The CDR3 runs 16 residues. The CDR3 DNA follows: TGTGCCAGCAGCCCAGCGCGACACATCAACACAGATACGCAGTATTTT. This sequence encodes CASSPARHINTDTQYF.